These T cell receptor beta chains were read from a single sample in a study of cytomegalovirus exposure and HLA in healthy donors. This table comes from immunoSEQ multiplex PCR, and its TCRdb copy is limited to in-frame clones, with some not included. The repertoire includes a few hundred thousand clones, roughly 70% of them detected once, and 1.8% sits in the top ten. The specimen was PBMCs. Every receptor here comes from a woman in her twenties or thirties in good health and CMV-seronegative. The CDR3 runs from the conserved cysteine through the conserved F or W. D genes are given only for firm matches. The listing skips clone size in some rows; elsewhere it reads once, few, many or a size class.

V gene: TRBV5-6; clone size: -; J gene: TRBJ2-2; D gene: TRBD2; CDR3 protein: CASSFQLAGGIAGELFF; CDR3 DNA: TGTGCCAGCAGCTTTCAACTTGCCGGGGGGATTGCCGGGGAGCTGTTTTTT
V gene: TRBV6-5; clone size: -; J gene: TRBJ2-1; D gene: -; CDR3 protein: CASSYSKVREYNEQFF; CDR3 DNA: TGTGCCAGCAGTTACTCGAAAGTACGGGAATACAATGAGCAGTTCTTC
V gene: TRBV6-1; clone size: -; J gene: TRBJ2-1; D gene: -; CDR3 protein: CASSEAGVVYNEQFF; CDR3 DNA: TGTGCCAGCAGTGAAGCCGGGGTCGTATACAATGAGCAGTTCTTC
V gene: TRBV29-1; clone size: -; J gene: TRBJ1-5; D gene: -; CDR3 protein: CSVVQQGDSNQPQHF; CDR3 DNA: TGCAGCGTGGTCCAACAGGGAGATAGCAATCAGCCCCAGCATTTT
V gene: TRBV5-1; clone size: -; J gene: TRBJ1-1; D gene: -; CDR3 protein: CASSLFFSNTEAFF; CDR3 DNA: TGCGCCAGCAGCTTGTTTTTCAGTAACACTGAAGCTTTCTTT
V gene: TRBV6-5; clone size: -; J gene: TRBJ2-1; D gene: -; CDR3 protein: CASRINPGHLVKQFF; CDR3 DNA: TGTGCCAGCAGAATAAACCCGGGACACCTAGTTAAGCAGTTCTTC
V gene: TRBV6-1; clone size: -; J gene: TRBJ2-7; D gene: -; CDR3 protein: CAIGRLGDIGYEQYF; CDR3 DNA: TGTGCCATCGGGCGACTTGGGGACATAGGCTACGAGCAGTACTTC
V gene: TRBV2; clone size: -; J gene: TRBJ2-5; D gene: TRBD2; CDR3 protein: CASSPIGLAGGHQETQYF; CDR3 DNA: TGTGCCAGCAGCCCCATAGGACTAGCGGGGGGTCACCAAGAGACCCAGTACTTC
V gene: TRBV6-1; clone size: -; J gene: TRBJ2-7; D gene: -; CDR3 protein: CASSETGQFYEQYF; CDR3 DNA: TGTGCCAGCAGTGAAACTGGACAGTTCTACGAGCAGTACTTC
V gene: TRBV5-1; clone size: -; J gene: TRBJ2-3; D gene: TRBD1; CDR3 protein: CASSDFPGQRDAQYF; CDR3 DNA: TGCGCCAGCAGCGACTTTCCGGGACAGAGGGATGCGCAGTATTTT
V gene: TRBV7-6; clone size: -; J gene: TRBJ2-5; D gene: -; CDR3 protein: CASSRLLEETQYF; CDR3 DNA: TGTGCCAGCAGCCGTCTACTCGAAGAGACCCAGTACTTC
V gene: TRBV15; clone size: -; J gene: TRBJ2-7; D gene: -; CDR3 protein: CATSRDRGPYEQYF; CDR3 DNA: TGTGCCACCAGCAGAGACAGGGGCCCTTACGAGCAGTACTTC
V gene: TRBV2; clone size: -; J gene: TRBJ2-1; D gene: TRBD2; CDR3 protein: CASSGDYPGSEQFF; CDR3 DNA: TGTGCCAGCAGTGGGGACTACCCCGGGAGTGAGCAGTTCTTC
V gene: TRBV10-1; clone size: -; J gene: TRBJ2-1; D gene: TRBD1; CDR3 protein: CASSNRGNEQFF; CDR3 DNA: TGCGCCAGCAGTAACAGGGGGAATGAGCAGTTCTTC
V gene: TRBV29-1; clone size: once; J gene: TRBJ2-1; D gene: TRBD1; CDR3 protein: CSVGDRAVNEQFF; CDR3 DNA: TGCAGCGTTGGGGACAGGGCCGTTAATGAGCAGTTCTTC
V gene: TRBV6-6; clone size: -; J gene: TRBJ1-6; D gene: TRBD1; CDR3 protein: CASSPTGDLNSPLHF; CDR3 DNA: TGTGCCAGCAGTCCAACAGGGGACCTTAATTCACCCCTCCACTTT
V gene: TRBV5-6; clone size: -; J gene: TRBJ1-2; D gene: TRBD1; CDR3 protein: CASSRHRTGGNYGYTF; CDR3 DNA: TGTGCCAGCAGCCGCCACCGGACAGGGGGGAACTATGGCTACACCTTC
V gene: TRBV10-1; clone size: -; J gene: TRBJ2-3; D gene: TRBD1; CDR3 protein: CASSKTRGQERTDTQYF; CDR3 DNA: TGCGCCAGCAGCAAAACACGGGGACAGGAGCGCACAGATACGCAGTATTTT
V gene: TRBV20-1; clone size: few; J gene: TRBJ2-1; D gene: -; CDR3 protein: CSAGHNEQFF; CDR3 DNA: TGCAGTGCTGGCCACAATGAGCAGTTCTTC
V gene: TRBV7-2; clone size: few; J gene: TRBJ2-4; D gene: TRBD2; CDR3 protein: CASSLLPGTSGRANIQYF; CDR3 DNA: TGTGCCAGCAGTTTACTCCCGGGGACTAGCGGGAGGGCGAACATTCAGTACTTC
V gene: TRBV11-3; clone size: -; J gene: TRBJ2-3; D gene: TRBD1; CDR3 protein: CASSPGTGRLDTQYF; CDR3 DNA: TGTGCCAGCAGCCCAGGGACAGGAAGACTTGATACGCAGTATTTT
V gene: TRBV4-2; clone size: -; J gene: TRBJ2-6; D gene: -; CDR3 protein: CASSQSPHSGANVLTF; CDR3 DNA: TGTGCCAGCAGCCAGTCCCCACACTCTGGGGCCAACGTCCTGACTTTC
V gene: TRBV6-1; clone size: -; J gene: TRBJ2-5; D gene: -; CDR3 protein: CASSRETSLQETQYF; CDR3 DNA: TGTGCCAGCAGTCGGGAGACTAGTCTACAAGAGACCCAGTACTTC
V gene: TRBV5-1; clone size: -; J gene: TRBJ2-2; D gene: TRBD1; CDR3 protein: CVSSPGRGQGWTGELFF; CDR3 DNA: TGCGTCAGCAGCCCTGGCAGGGGGCAGGGTTGGACCGGGGAGCTGTTTTTT
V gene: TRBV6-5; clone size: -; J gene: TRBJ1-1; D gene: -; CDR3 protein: CASSYSPRGGVAFF; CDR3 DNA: TGTGCCAGCAGTTACTCCCCGAGAGGGGGGGTAGCTTTCTTT
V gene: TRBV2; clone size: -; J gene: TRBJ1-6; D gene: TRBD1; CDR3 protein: CASSEIGLGTGFYSPLHF; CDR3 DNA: TGTGCCAGCAGTGAAATAGGTTTGGGGACAGGTTTTTATTCACCCCTCCACTTT
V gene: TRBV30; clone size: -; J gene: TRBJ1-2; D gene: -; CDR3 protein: CAWSLSIQGYGYTF; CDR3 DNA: TGTGCCTGGAGTCTTTCAATCCAGGGGTACGGCTACACCTTC
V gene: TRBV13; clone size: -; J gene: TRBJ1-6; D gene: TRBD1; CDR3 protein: CASSQDRGGSPLHF; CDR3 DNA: TGTGCCAGCAGCCAGGACAGGGGAGGATCACCCCTCCACTTT
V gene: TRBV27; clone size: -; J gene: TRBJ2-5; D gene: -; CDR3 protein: CASTLGVLRTQYF; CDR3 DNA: TGTGCCAGCACTTTAGGAGTCCTCAGGACCCAGTACTTC
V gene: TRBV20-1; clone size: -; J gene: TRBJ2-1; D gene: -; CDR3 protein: CSARVPPEQFF; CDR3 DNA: TGCAGTGCTAGAGTCCCCCCGGAGCAGTTCTTC
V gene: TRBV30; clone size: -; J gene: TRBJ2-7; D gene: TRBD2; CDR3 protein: CAWSVGGGSYEQYF; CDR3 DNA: TGTGCCTGGAGTGTAGGCGGGGGGAGTTACGAGCAGTACTTC
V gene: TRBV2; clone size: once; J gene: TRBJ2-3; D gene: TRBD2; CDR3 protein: CASNSGSAPDTQYF; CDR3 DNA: TGTGCCAGCAATAGCGGGAGCGCCCCAGATACGCAGTATTTT
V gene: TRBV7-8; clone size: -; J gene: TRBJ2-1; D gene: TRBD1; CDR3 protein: CASSQQNLQGDEQFF; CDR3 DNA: TGTGCCAGCAGCCAGCAGAATCTACAGGGGGACGAGCAGTTCTTC
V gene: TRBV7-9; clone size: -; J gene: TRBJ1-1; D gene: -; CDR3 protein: CASSLEGVGTEAFF; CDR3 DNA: TGTGCCAGCAGCTTAGAAGGAGTTGGGACTGAAGCTTTCTTT
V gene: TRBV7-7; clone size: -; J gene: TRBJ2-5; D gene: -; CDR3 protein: CASSAGTGGPETQYF; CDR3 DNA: TGTGCTAGCAGCGCAGGGACGGGGGGCCCGGAGACCCAGTACTTC
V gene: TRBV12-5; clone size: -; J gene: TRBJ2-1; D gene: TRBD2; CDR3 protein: CASGLPEGRGGLDNEQFF; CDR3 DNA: TGTGCTAGTGGTTTGCCCGAGGGGCGGGGGGGCCTAGACAATGAGCAGTTCTTC
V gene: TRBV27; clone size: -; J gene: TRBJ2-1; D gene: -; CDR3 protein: CASSLQGSYNEQFF; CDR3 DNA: TGTGCCAGCAGTTTACAGGGGTCCTACAATGAGCAGTTCTTC